This TCR beta chain is from a study of blood T cell repertoires in COVID-19. Overall study: PBMCs, B-cell-depleted T cells, or T cells provided the cDNA or gDNA that made up the material.

In the authors' methods: The assay estimated nucleated cells by amplifying reference gene primers. Some clones are missing from TCRdb's copy, which holds only in-frame ones; the method was immunoSEQ multiplex PCR. That table gives V, J and clone size, and the DNA gave D and trimming. The sample lists around 40,000 clones, about nine tenths occurring once. Germline V gene sequence: CDR1 SEHNR, CDR2 FQNEAQ (reference sequence). J gave up 5 bases and V 5 bases, and 3 bases lay outside the gene matches. This CDR3 is 14 amino acids long. The sequencing sample was made of peripheral blood. This sequence originates from a man in his fifties with active COVID-19. The chain joins TRBV7-9 to TRBJ1-5, with 10 bases identical to TRBD1. This chain's CDR3 is CASSPDRGHQPQHF. The DNA for the CDR3 is TGTGCCAGCAGCCCCGACAGGGGGCATCAGCCCCAGCATTTT.